The source of this TCR beta chain is a study of T cell responses to AZD1222 COVID-19 vaccine (dated by TCRdb to 2020 to 2022). Background for the entire study: A total of 230 to 250 trial participants underwent TCR sequencing, of whom 207 received two doses of AZD1222 and around 25 received two doses of the MenACWY control vaccine. Trial participants were enrolled by age into subgroups of 18-55, 56-69 and 70-plus years, and about 150, 27 and 61 TCR-sequenced participants, respectively, were included in these subgroups.

With respect to this clone: Which antigen it targets is not known. No base-level quality is on record; no much larger clone is a single base apart.

The time point label corresponds to: about 28 days (+/-7) after the second vaccine dose. The treatment or condition tag for this specimen amounts to: meningococcal conjugate vaccine given as trial control. Vaccinee samples were obtained from the UK trials COV001 and COV002, which included a single-blind randomized controlled phase 2/3 trial of AZD1222 (ChAdOx1 nCoV-19) in healthy adults. For TCRbeta chain sequencing, PBMC samples were collected from trial participants at day 0 and at day 28 after the second dose. Overall study results and their limits: The 56-69-year group was small, and its depth increase did not reach significance, likely because of low power. Conclusions about previously exposed vaccinees are limited, since just five or six AZD1222 recipients were seropositive for SARS-CoV-2 at baseline. Participants were mostly white British, with more females than males. The authors suggested clonal diversity may have been underestimated. Because no day 14 peak-response samples were available, the repertoires could be characterized only after the peak T cell response. A significant rise in spike-specific TCR breadth and depth was observed after two AZD1222 doses relative to day 0 and relative to MenACWY recipients. Nearly half of unique spike-specific TCRs reportedly recognized epitopes outside regions mutated in the B.1.351 and B.1.1.7 variants. The vaccine-associated CD4 TCRs covered the entire spike protein, and the dominant responses fell in regions 160-218 and 743-854.

The CDR3 regions of human TCRbeta chains were subjected to immunosequencing. The original methods were these. TCRs in the repertoires were matched against a reference library of SARS-CoV-2-specific TCRs that had been generated with the MIRA antigen-specificity platform. Breadth was defined as the fraction of unique TCRs that were SARS-CoV-2-associated. Depth was defined as the fraction of total T cells that were SARS-CoV-2-associated. Using the MIRA data, each spike-specific TCR was mapped to the spike region that the TCR reacts to and placed in a CD4 or CD8 class. Log10-transformed breadth and depth values were compared by one-way ANOVA with Sidak's multiple comparisons tests. Here the immuneACCESS table is served through TCRdb, limited to in-frame sequences with V and J called. Missing clones are a known gap in these copies; in checked studies unresolved V genes cover under half, and the rest lacks a known reason. That table is the source of V, J and clone size, and D and trimming were worked out from the DNA. The sample records about 170,000 clones, over 80% of which are singletons. In total, the top ten clones hold approximately 4% of the sample.

This sequence originates from an adult who received the MenACWY meningococcal vaccine as a control. The material was peripheral blood, obtained 28 days after the second dose of the MenACWY control vaccine.

This receptor has the CDR3 CASSQIRGSPLHF. Read as DNA, the sequence is TGTGCCAGCAGCCAAATAAGAGGTTCACCCCTCCACTTT. The rearrangement joined TRBV5-6 to TRBJ1-6; no D segment can be confidently identified. The CDR3 runs 13 residues from the cysteine to the phenylalanine. Only the CDR3 DNA is retained, 39 bases long and in frame from the first base. CDR1 and CDR2 are drawn from the germline V gene: SGHDT, YYEEEE. Trimming removed 4 bases from V and 9 bases from J, leaving 11 bases between the germline ends.